A few counts support the clone carrying this T cell receptor beta chain. Its specificity is not known. The data originate from a study of spatial heterogeneity in lung cancer. Study findings and constraints: Tumoral mutation counts were tracked by counts of expanded intratumoral alpha and beta TCRs.

TCRdb itself ran the 5' RACE reads through MiXCR, one entry per CDR3 protein. Of about 10,000 distinct CDR3 sequences in the sample, 12% were seen once. Germline lookup yields CDR1 SGHAT and CDR2 FQNNGV. The CDR3 is made up of 13 amino acids. Trimming pared 0 bases from V and 9 bases from J, leaving 9 bases between. Time point in this sample: sample taken at primary tumor resection. The donor group consisted of approximately 77 patients who had untreated, early-stage non-small cell lung cancer. The sequence derives from a female donor with early-stage non-small cell lung cancer. The sample here was lung tumor tissue, taken at surgery. The chain has TRBV11-2 and TRBJ2-1; weak D call: TRBD2 (5 bases). The CDR3 nucleotides read TGTGCCAGCAGCTTAGAAAGGGAGCGTGAGCAGTTCTTC. This translates into CASSLEREREQFF. Using reference TRBV11-2 and TRBJ2-1 for the parts outside the CDR3, the full variable domain is EAGVAQSPRYKIIEKRQSVAFWCNPISGHATLYWYQQILGQGPKLLIQFQNNGVVDDSQLPKDRFSAERLKGVDSTLKIQPAKLEDSAVYLCASSLEREREQFFGPGTRLTVL.